A single sample gave rise to the 27 T cell receptor beta chains below, sequenced in a study of T cells in Graves' hyperthyroidism and ophthalmopathy. RNA transcripts served as the template for amplifying TCR beta CDR3 regions. HTBI primers drove first-round RT-PCR of the TCR CDR3. TCRdb used MiXCR to reprocess the multiplex PCR reads, holding one entry per CDR3 protein. The sample includes around 600,000 distinct CDR3 sequences, roughly 45% of them seen just once. What was sequenced was peripheral blood or thyroid tissue (not recorded which). Source of these receptors: an adult man with Graves' disease, either hyperthyroidism or ophthalmopathy (not recorded which).

The chain is built from TRBV5-6 and TRBJ2-7; 13 bases match TRBD2. The CDR3 contains 15 residues. Germline lookup yields CDR1 SGHDT and CDR2 YYEEEE. J gave up 6 bases and V 1 base, and 4 bases lay outside the gene matches. The CDR3 loop reads CASSLTSGRAFEQYF. CDR3 DNA: TGTGCCAGCAGCTTGACTAGCGGGAGGGCGTTCGAGCAGTACTTC. Filled out from reference TRBV5-6 and TRBJ2-7, the complete variable domain reads DAGVTQSPTHLIKTRGQQVTLRCSPKSGHDTVSWYQQALGQGPQFIFQYYEEEERQRGNFPDRFSGHQFPNYSSELNVNALLLGDSALYLCASSLTSGRAFEQYFGPGTRLTVT.

This clonotype was counted between two and nine times. The rearrangement links TRBV2 to TRBJ1-1, with 8 positions matching TRBD1. Germline lookup yields CDR1 SNHLY and CDR2 FYNNEI. The CDR3 has 15 amino acids. V trimming: 6 bases; J trimming: 3 bases; junction bases outside the gene matches: 9. In DNA, the CDR3 is TGTGCCAGCAGACCCCAGGGGGCTGGGGACACTGAAGCTTTCTTT. Protein product: CASRPQGAGDTEAFF.

The rearrangement joins TRBV25-1 to TRBJ1-1; D perhaps matches TRBD1 (6 bases). The CDR3 sequence is 10 residues long. Trimming cost V 11 bases and J 8 bases, with 12 bases left between them. CDR1 is MGHDK and CDR2 is SYGVNS in the germline V gene. The CDR3 region has the DNA TGTGCCCGTAAACAGGGAGAAGCTTTCTTT. Protein product: CARKQGEAFF.

Notes on this clonotype: This could be a read error, since a much larger clone is one nucleotide away. The chain uses TRBV15 and TRBJ1-5, with D maybe TRBD1 (5 bases). CDR1 and CDR2 from the germline V gene are LNHNV and YYDKDF (reference sequence). CDR3 length: 15 residues. V lost 6 bases and J 1 base, leaving 13 bases between the germline ends. CDR3 sequence reads: CATRGTTGSNQPQHF. In nucleotides, the CDR3 is TGTGCCACCAGAGGGACCACGGGCAGCAATCAGCCCCAGCATTTT.

The rearrangement joins TRBV25-1 to TRBJ1-6; no clear D. CDR1 and CDR2 (germline): MGHDK, SYGVNS. V was cut by 9 bases and J by 7 bases, with 19 bases left in between. The CDR3 is 15 amino acids. The CDR3 coding sequence is TGTGCCAGTTCCTTTACCGAGGGAACCAATTCACCCCTCCACTTT. Translating it yields CASSFTEGTNSPLHF.

The rearrangement links TRBV7-2 to TRBJ2-7; 10 bases agree with TRBD1. CDR3 size: 14 residues. The ends lost 5 bases at V and 3 bases at J; junction bases unmatched: 4. The germline CDR1 and CDR2 sequences are SGHTA and FQGNSA. CDR3 in amino acids: CASSIWTGGYEQYF. The CDR3 nucleotides are TGTGCCAGCAGCATCTGGACAGGGGGCTACGAGCAGTACTTC.

About this clonotype: A read error may produce the germline difference seen at one junction end. This chain uses TRBV5-3 with TRBJ2-5; TRBD2 might be the D (6 bases). The J call could be wrong; TRBJ2-7 is a better fit for the DNA end. TRBV5-3 is identified as an open reading frame with a role that is uncertain. The CDR3 contains 15 residues. The CDR3 protein is CASSLEGQGEYEQYF. The CDR3 nucleotides are TGTGCCAGCAGCTTGGAGGGGCAGGGAGAGTACGAGCAGTACTTC.

Note on this clonotype: A junction end diverges from the germline sequence, so it may reflect a read error. J is TRBJ1-1 and V is TRBV19; 7 positions match TRBD1. Germline V gene sequence: CDR1 LNHDA, CDR2 SQIVND (reference sequence). The CDR3 totals 15 residues. CDR3 in DNA: TGTGCCAGCAGTAGGGGACAGAACATGAACACTGAAGCTTTCTTT. Translating it yields CASSRGQNMNTEAFF.

As to this clonotype: A much larger clone lies a single base off, so this may be a read error. The rearrangement uses TRBV10-3 and TRBJ1-4; no definite D call. V was cut by 6 bases and J by 3 bases, with 8 bases left in between. Germline CDR1 and CDR2: ENHRY and SYGVKD. The CDR3 is made up of 13 amino acids. This CDR3 reads CAISGRSNEKLFF. Here the CDR3 DNA reads TGTGCCATCAGCGGACGGTCTAATGAAAAACTGTTTTTT.

CDR3 region: CASSQTYRDLETQYF. The CDR3, as DNA: TGTGCCAGCAGCCAGACGTACCGCGATCTGGAGACCCAGTACTTC. This rearrangement joins TRBV12-3 or TRBV12-4 to TRBJ2-5; D is unresolved. This CDR3 has 15 residues. Trimming removed 6 bases from V and 5 bases from J, with 19 bases in between.

This chain links TRBV7-8 with TRBJ1-6; D call uncertain. There are 14 residues in the CDR3. V was shortened by 0 bases and J by 4 bases, with 4 bases between the two germline ends. Per germline, CDR1 SGHVS and CDR2 FQNEAQ. As DNA, the CDR3 is TGTGCCAGCAGCTTAGCAGCTTATAATTCACCCCTCCACTTT. Protein: CASSLAAYNSPLHF.

This clonotype was detected ten times or more. The genes are TRBV6-6 and TRBJ1-2; D remains ambiguous. The CDR3 totals 11 residues. CDR1 is MNHNY and CDR2 is SVGAGI in the germline V gene (reference sequence). The V gene lost 5 bases and the J gene lost 7 bases, with 8 bases spanning the gap. The CDR3 coding sequence is TGTGCCAGCAGTGAAGACGGTGGCTACACCTTC. Its protein is CASSEDGGYTF.

In this sample, this clonotype turned up many times. The genes are TRBV20-1 and TRBJ2-5; no definite D call. The V gene lost 3 bases and the J gene lost 1 base, with 3 bases spanning the gap. The germline V gene encodes CDR1 DFQATT and CDR2 SNEGSKA (reference sequence). This CDR3 spans 11 amino acids. In DNA, the CDR3 is TGCAGTGCTAGCGGCCAAGAGACCCAGTACTTC. Translating it yields CSASGQETQYF.

The chain is built from TRBV20-1 and TRBJ1-1; TRBD1 matches at 7 bases. Germline V gene sequence: CDR1 DFQATT, CDR2 SNEGSKA (reference sequence). There are 13 residues in the CDR3. V lost 6 bases, J lost 4 bases, and 8 bases stayed unmatched. The CDR3, as DNA: TGCAGTGCCTATACAGGGACAGCCACTGAAGCTTTCTTT. It is translated as CSAYTGTATEAFF.

The CDR3 loop is CASAPGGLTEAFF. CDR3 sequence (DNA): TGCGCCAGCGCGCCGGGGGGCCTGACTGAAGCTTTCTTT. The chain employs TRBV5-1 and TRBJ1-1, with a tentative D call TRBD1 (6 bases). The CDR3 covers 13 residues. Germline CDR1 reads SGHRS; CDR2 reads YFSETQ. The V and J ends lost 7 bases and 5 bases respectively, with 15 bases between them. The full variable domain, its missing parts supplied by reference TRBV5-1 and TRBJ1-1, is KAGVTQTPRYLIKTRGQQVTLSCSPISGHRSVSWYQQTPGQGLQFLFEYFSETQRNKGNFPGRFSGRQFSNSRSEMNVSTLELGDSALYLCASAPGGLTEAFFGQGTRLTVV.

The chain uses TRBV9 and TRBJ1-5; D possibly corresponds to TRBD1 (5 bases). CDR3 length: 15 residues. V lost 7 bases to trimming and J lost 4 bases, with 18 bases between them. CDR1 and CDR2 (germline): SGDLS, YYNGEE. The CDR3 DNA follows: TGTGCCAGCTCACCGCCGGGACGGGTGAATCAGCCCCAGCATTTT. Translation: CASSPPGRVNQPQHF.

V and J are TRBV19 and TRBJ1-5, with D perhaps matching TRBD1 (5 bases). V lost 9 bases and J 4 bases, leaving 13 bases between the germline ends. There are 13 residues in the CDR3. CDR1 and CDR2 from the germline V gene are LNHDA and SQIVND (reference sequence). The CDR3 is CASRVGGNQPQHF. The CDR3 nucleotides are TGTGCCAGCCGGGTTGGGGGGAATCAGCCCCAGCATTTT.

The rearrangement joins TRBV20-1 to TRBJ2-5; D gene ambiguous. Germline V gene sequence: CDR1 DFQATT, CDR2 SNEGSKA (reference sequence). The V end was cut by 6 bases, the J end by 3 bases, with 11 bases between. The CDR3 is made up of 12 amino acids. The CDR3 nucleotides are TGCAGTGCCAGCAGCAATGAAGAGACCCAGTACTTC. This encodes CSASSNEETQYF.

This chain joins TRBV12-3 or TRBV12-4 and TRBJ1-2; no reliable D call. Deletions cut 5 bases from V and 2 bases from J, with 24 bases between. The CDR3 is made up of 18 amino acids. The CDR3 loop reads CASSPGADALFPNYGYTF. The CDR3 region has the DNA TGTGCCAGCAGTCCTGGAGCTGACGCGCTCTTTCCGAACTATGGCTACACCTTC.

As to this clonotype: The junction differs from germline at one of its ends, possibly a read error. The CDR3 region is CAISDTGTSNEKLFF. CDR3 sequence (DNA): TGCGCCATCAGTGACACAGGGACATCGAATGAAAAACTGTTTTTT. The chain carries TRBV10-3 and TRBJ1-4, with D perhaps TRBD1 (6 bases). The CDR3 totals 15 residues. The V gene's germline CDR1 is ENHRY and CDR2 SYGVKD.

This clonotype was counted ten times or more. The chain recombines TRBV9 with TRBJ2-7, with 8 bases lining up with TRBD2. Germline values: CDR1 SGDLS, CDR2 YYNGEE. This CDR3 has 14 residues. With V trimmed by 4 bases and J by 0 bases, 3 bases remained unmatched. CDR3 coding DNA: TGTGCCAGCAGCATAGGGACTAGCTCCTACGAGCAGTACTTC. It is translated as CASSIGTSSYEQYF.

This chain connects TRBV6-4 to TRBJ1-6; possibly TRBD1 for D (5 bases). The CDR3 consists of 15 residues. Per germline, CDR1 MRHNA and CDR2 SNTAGT. V lost 0 bases, J lost 7 bases, and 10 bases lay in between. The CDR3 spells CASSDSGAANSPLHF. The CDR3 nucleotides are TGTGCCAGCAGTGACTCTGGGGCAGCAAATTCACCCCTCCACTTT.

This clonotype was detected only a few times. This rearrangement joins TRBV20-1 to TRBJ1-2; D possibly corresponds to TRBD1 (6 bases). CDR3 length: 15 residues. Germline CDR1 is DFQATT and CDR2 is SNEGSKA (reference sequence). With 1 base removed from V and 3 bases from J, the gap between germline ends came to 15 bases. CDR3 sequence (DNA): TGCAGTGCTAGAGTAGTTCGGGGGCCCTACTATGGCTACACCTTC. Amino acids: CSARVVRGPYYGYTF.

The chain combines TRBV2 with TRBJ1-6, with D possibly TRBD1 on 6 matching bases. V gave up 6 bases and J gave up 10 bases, with 13 bases separating them. Germline CDR1 is SNHLY and CDR2 is FYNNEI. This CDR3 has 13 residues. The CDR3 region is CASRQGSGSPLHF. The CDR3, as DNA: TGTGCCAGCAGACAGGGTTCGGGATCACCCCTCCACTTT.

The chain is built from TRBV10-3 and TRBJ1-4; a weak D match, TRBD1 (5 bases). The CDR3 sequence is 14 residues long. The germline V gene has CDR1 ENHRY and CDR2 SYGVKD. Trimming took 4 bases from V and 4 from J, leaving 10 bases between them. DNA for the CDR3: TGTGCCATCAGTGCAGGGACCTTTAATGAAAAACTGTTTTTT. It encodes CAISAGTFNEKLFF.

This clonotype has a count of ten or more. The rearrangement joins TRBV29-1 to TRBJ1-1; the D gene is possibly TRBD1 (5 bases). Looked up from germline, CDR1 is SQVTM and CDR2 is ANQGSEA. This CDR3 has 11 residues. The V end lost 4 bases, the J end lost 5 bases, and 8 bases lay between the germline ends. The CDR3 DNA reads as TGCAGCGTTGCCGGACATACTGAAGCTTTCTTT. Its protein product is CSVAGHTEAFF.

This clonotype appeared once. The gene calls are TRBV7-4 and TRBJ2-5; tentatively, D is TRBD2 (5 bases). CDR3 length: 15 residues. Germline CDR1 and CDR2: SGHVT and SQSDAQ. V lost 3 bases, J lost 2 bases, and 13 bases lay in between. The chain's CDR3 is CASSFEGARQETQYF. CDR3 sequence (DNA): TGTGCCAGCAGCTTTGAGGGAGCGAGACAAGAGACCCAGTACTTC.